The source of this T cell receptor (beta chain) is a study of human CD8 memory T cell subsets. Looked up from germline, CDR1 is SGHTA and CDR2 is FQGNSA. CDR3 size: 15 residues. Study-wide findings and caveats: Of all T cell receptor chains, just the beta chains were sequenced in this study.

By UMI-labeled 5' RACE, the TCR beta libraries were made. TCRdb re-called the 5' RACE reads and catalogs CDR3 proteins one per entry, DNA excluded. Recorded here are fewer than 10,000 distinct CDR3 sequences; the top ten clones represent about 20%. CD8+ T cells were isolated by negative magnetic selection. Worth noting for this clonotype: Its antigen is undetermined.

The origin of this receptor is a human donor in good health. Sequencing was carried out using CD8+ T cells from PBMCs. This rearrangement joins TRBV7-2 to TRBJ2-7. CDR3 region: CASSPRVGDFYEQYF. The full variable domain, rest sourced from reference TRBV7-2 and TRBJ2-7, is GAGVSQSPSNKVTEKGKDVELRCDPISGHTALYWYRQSLGQGLEFLIYFQGNSAPDKSGLPSDRFSAERTGGSVSTLTIQRTQQEDSAVYLCASSPRVGDFYEQYFGPGTRLTVT.